Described below is a single TCR beta chain sequence and its context. These data originate in a study of T cell changes during pregnancy in multiple sclerosis. The repertoire was sequenced with immunoSEQ multiplex PCR; TCRdb's copy has only in-frame clones and lacks some. The table records roughly 40,000 clones, 91% of them present only once. Sequencing used CD8+ T cells from peripheral blood mononuclear cells, obtained before pregnancy. This clonotype originated in a female donor with multiple sclerosis, enrolled in a pregnancy study.

For the CDR3, the DNA is TGTGCCAGCAGTTGGGGTAGCGGCACTGAAGCTTTCTTT. Amino acids: CASSWGSGTEAFF. The rearrangement links TRBV27 to TRBJ1-1, with unresolved D. This CDR3 region has 13 residues. With 4 bases removed from V and 4 bases from J, the gap between germline ends came to 10 bases. CDR1 and CDR2 (germline): MNHEY, SMNVEV (reference sequence).